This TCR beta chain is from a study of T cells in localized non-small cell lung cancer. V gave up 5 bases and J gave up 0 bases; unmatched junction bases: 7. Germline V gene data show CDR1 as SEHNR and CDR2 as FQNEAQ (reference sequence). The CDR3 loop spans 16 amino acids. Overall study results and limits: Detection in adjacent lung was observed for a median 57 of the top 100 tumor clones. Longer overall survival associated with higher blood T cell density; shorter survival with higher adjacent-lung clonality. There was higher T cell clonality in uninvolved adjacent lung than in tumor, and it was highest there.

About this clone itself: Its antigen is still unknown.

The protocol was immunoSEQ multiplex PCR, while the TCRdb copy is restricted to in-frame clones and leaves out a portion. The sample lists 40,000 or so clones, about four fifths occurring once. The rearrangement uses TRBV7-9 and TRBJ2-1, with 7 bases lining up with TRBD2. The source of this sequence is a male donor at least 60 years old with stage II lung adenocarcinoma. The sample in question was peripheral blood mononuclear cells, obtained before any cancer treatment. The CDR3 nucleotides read TGTGCCAGCAGCCCAGTCGGGAGGCGCTCCTACAATGAGCAGTTCTTC. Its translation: CASSPVGRRSYNEQFF.